This T cell receptor (beta chain) was documented in a study of human T cells and chemical hapten exposure. Study in general: Alopecia areata, totalis or universalis was found in mostly female patients. Small differences in pooled library volume mainly drove the variation in TCR yields per sample.

Time point given: patch test 3, about 24 weeks after DPC sensitization. This sample's treatment: therapeutic diphenylcyclopropenone sensitization with weekly scalp DPC. Prior to each patch test being applied, blood was drawn. TCRdb redid the calling of the RACE reads with MiXCR, one entry per CDR3 protein. The sample lists 95,000 to 150,000 distinct CDR3 sequences, around 11% occurring once. This clonotype has more than one count but fewer than ten. Sample: whole blood, taken in connection with sensitization to the hapten diphenylcyclopropenone (DPC). The sequence derives from a woman between 45 and 65 years old with alopecia areata. Some clones in this sample may be carry-over from other donors' samples.

The CDR3 nucleotides read TGCAGTGCTACGACTAGCGGGTCGTCAGGCACAGATACGCAGTATTTT. The encoded protein is CSATTSGSSGTDTQYF. The chain joins TRBV20-1 to TRBJ2-3, with 10 bases aligning to TRBD2. This CDR3 has 16 residues. Germline CDR1 is DFQATT and CDR2 is SNEGSKA (reference sequence). Trimming took 4 bases from V and 1 from J; bases not matched to a gene: 8.